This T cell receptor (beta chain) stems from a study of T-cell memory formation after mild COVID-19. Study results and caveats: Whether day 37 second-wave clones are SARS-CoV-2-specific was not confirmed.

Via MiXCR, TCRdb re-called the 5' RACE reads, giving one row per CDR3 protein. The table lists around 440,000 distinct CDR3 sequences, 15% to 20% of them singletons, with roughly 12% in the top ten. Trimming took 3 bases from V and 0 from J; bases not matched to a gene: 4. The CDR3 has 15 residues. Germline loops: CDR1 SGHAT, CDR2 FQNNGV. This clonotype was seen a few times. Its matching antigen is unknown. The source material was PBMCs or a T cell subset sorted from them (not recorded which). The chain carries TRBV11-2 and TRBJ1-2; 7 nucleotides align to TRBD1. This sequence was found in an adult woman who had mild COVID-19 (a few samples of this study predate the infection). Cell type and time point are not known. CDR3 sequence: CASSLGQSSNYGYTF. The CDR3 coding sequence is TGTGCCAGCAGCTTGGGACAGTCGTCTAACTATGGCTACACCTTC.